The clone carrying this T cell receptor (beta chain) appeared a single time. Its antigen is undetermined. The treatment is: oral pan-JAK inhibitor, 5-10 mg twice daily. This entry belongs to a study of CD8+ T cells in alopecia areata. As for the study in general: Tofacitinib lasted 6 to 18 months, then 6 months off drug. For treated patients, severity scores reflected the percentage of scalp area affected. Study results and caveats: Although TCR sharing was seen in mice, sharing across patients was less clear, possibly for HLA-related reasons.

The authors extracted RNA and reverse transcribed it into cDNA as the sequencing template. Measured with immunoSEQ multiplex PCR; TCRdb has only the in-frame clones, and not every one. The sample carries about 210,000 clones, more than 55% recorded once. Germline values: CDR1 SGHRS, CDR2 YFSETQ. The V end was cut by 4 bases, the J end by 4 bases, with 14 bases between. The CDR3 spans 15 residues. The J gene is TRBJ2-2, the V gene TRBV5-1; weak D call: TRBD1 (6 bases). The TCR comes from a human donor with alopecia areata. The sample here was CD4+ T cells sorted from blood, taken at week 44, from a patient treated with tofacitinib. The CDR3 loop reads CASSGPGQLTGELFF. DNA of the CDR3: TGCGCCAGCAGCGGTCCGGGACAACTCACCGGGGAGCTGTTTTTT.